This TCR beta chain was profiled in a study of blood T cell repertoires in COVID-19. Produced via immunoSEQ multiplex PCR; TCRdb's table is partial and in-frame only. The sample consists of fewer than 450,000 clones, approximately 88% of them appearing once. This clone has only one observation. Trimming cost V 4 bases and J 2 bases, with 9 bases left between them. The CDR3 contains 13 residues. Germline V CDR1 and CDR2: SGHDT, YYEEEE. The sequencing input was peripheral blood. The chain joins TRBV5-6 to TRBJ1-2, with D uncertain. The sequence was obtained from a woman between 50 and 59 years old with COVID-19, enrolled during active disease. The CDR3 nucleotides are TGTGCCAGCAGCGCCGCAGAAAACTATGGCTACACCTTC. Translated, it gives CASSAAENYGYTF.